Below are 15 T cell receptor beta chains sequenced from a single sample in a study of shared clonotypes between healthy human individuals. The data were produced by immunoSEQ multiplex PCR, yet TCRdb's version contains in-frame clones alone and is incomplete. The sample includes around 640,000 clones, 96% of them seen just once. Naive CD8 isolation took CD45RO-negative cells positively selected for CCR7 and excluded terminally differentiated effector memory CD45RA+ cells. Material: naive CD8+ T cells sorted from blood. The receptor set was obtained from a woman aged 25 to 45 in good health.

Points on this clone: Other DNA variants within this sample encode the same CDR3. The chain recombines TRBV9 with TRBJ2-5; 8 nucleotides agree with TRBD1. Trimming removed 7 bases from V and 4 bases from J; junction bases left unmatched: 3. Looked up from germline, CDR1 is SGDLS and CDR2 is YYNGEE. CDR3 length: 12 amino acids. In DNA form, the CDR3 reads TGTGCCAGCGACAGGGGAGGAGAGACCCAGTACTTC. This encodes CASDRGGETQYF.

This chain connects TRBV27 to TRBJ2-4; D is possibly TRBD2 (5 bases). V lost 5 bases to trimming and J lost 1 base, with 12 bases between them. Germline V lookup: CDR1 MNHEY, CDR2 SMNVEV (reference sequence). CDR3 length: 15 residues. The CDR3 nucleotides read TGTGCCAGCAGTCAGGAAAGGAGGGCCAAAAACATTCAGTACTTC. Protein sequence: CASSQERRAKNIQYF.

This chain connects TRBV6-1 to TRBJ2-7, with D possibly matching TRBD2 (6 bases). CDR1 and CDR2 from the germline V gene are MNHNS and SASEGT. This CDR3 spans 16 amino acids. The germline V and J ends were trimmed by 1 base and 6 bases, with 19 bases remaining between them. The CDR3 DNA follows: TGTGCCAGCAGTGAAGTCGGGGGATTACTACGCTCCGAGCAGTACTTC. Protein sequence: CASSEVGGLLRSEQYF.

This chain joins TRBV5-5 and TRBJ1-2; D is unclear. This CDR3 has 15 residues. V was trimmed by 2 bases and J by 4 bases, leaving 15 bases between them. The germline V gene has CDR1 SGHKS and CDR2 YYEKEE (reference sequence). The CDR3 nucleotides read TGTGCCAGCAGCTTTTCCAACAGTGAGAGCTATGGCTACACCTTC. Amino acids: CASSFSNSESYGYTF. The full variable domain, in which reference TRBV5-5 and TRBJ1-2 provide the parts outside the CDR3, is DAGVTQSPTHLIKTRGQQVTLRCSPISGHKSVSWYQQVLGQGPQFIFQYYEKEERGRGNFPDRFSARQFPNYSSELNVNALLLGDSALYLCASSFSNSESYGYTFGSGTRLTVV.

The genes are TRBV27 and TRBJ2-2, with 8 bases that match TRBD2. This CDR3 is 16 amino acids long. The V segment lost 3 bases and the J segment 6 bases; nucleotides outside the gene matches: 9. Germline V gene lookup returns CDR1 MNHEY and CDR2 SMNVEV (reference sequence). CDR3: CASSFSAGEVPGELFF. CDR3 in DNA: TGTGCCAGCAGTTTCTCAGCGGGAGAGGTACCCGGGGAGCTGTTTTTT.

The rearrangement links TRBV27 to TRBJ2-7; 12 bases align to TRBD2. The V and J ends lost 5 bases and 3 bases, in that order; junction bases with no gene match: 5. Germline V gene lookup returns CDR1 MNHEY and CDR2 SMNVEV (reference sequence). The CDR3 runs to 15 residues. CDR3 in amino acids: CASSQGLAGNYEQYF. CDR3 DNA sequence: TGTGCCAGCAGTCAGGGACTAGCGGGTAACTACGAGCAGTACTTC.

The chain recombines TRBV29-1 with TRBJ2-3; D is possibly TRBD2 (6 bases). The V end was cut by 5 bases, the J end by 7 bases, with 28 bases between. The germline V gene encodes CDR1 SQVTM and CDR2 ANQGSEA. The CDR3 totals 17 residues. The CDR3 here is CSVYSITLLADPYTQYF. As DNA, the CDR3 is TGCAGCGTTTACTCCATAACCTTACTAGCCGATCCTTATACGCAGTATTTT.

The gene calls are TRBV4-1 and TRBJ2-2; a possible D gene is TRBD2 (6 bases). Per germline, CDR1 MGHRA and CDR2 YSYEKL. The CDR3 runs to 16 residues. Trimming took off 3 bases at V and 6 bases at J, with 17 bases between the two ends. DNA of the CDR3: TGCGCCAGCAGCCAGATACTAGCTCTGAGGGCCGGGGAGCTGTTTTTT. This gives the protein CASSQILALRAGELFF.

The genes are TRBV13 and TRBJ2-1, with 11 bases lining up with TRBD2. Germline CDR1 reads PRHDT; CDR2 reads FYEKMQ (reference sequence). This CDR3 is built from 15 residues. Losses at the gene ends were 5 bases for V and 7 bases for J; bases not matched to a gene: 7. The CDR3 DNA reads TGTGCCAGCAGCCCGGGACTAGCGGTGGGAAATGAGCAGTTCTTC. As protein: CASSPGLAVGNEQFF.

This chain connects TRBV14 to TRBJ1-4; 7 bases are shared with TRBD1. V shed 2 bases, J shed 7 bases, and the junction held 10 bases outside the gene matches. The V gene's germline CDR1 is SGHDN and CDR2 FVKESK. CDR3 length: 16 residues. Written as DNA, the CDR3 is TGTGCCAGCAGCCAATTACAGGGGACTGGGAGTGAAAAACTGTTTTTT. It translates to CASSQLQGTGSEKLFF.

This chain uses TRBV6-4 with TRBJ2-2; possibly TRBD2 for D (6 bases). Germline-derived CDR1 and CDR2 are MRHNA and SNTAGT. Trimming took off 5 bases at V and 11 bases at J, with 15 bases between the two ends. The CDR3 has 13 residues. In DNA, the CDR3 is TGTGCCAGCAGTCCTCTAGCGAGTGGAGAGCTGTTTTTT. This encodes CASSPLASGELFF.

The J gene is TRBJ1-5, the V gene TRBV7-9; D might be TRBD1 (6 bases). Germline V lookup: CDR1 SEHNR, CDR2 FQNEAQ (reference sequence). This CDR3 has 18 residues. V was shortened by 6 bases and J by 0 bases, with 21 bases between the two germline ends. CDR3 sequence reads: CASRHRDIGPYSNQPQHF. The CDR3, as DNA: TGTGCCAGCAGACACAGGGACATAGGGCCTTATAGCAATCAGCCCCAGCATTTT.

CDR3: CASSEKGTGLTDTQYF. In DNA, the CDR3 is TGTGCCAGCAGTGAGAAAGGGACAGGTCTGACAGATACGCAGTATTTT. This chain uses TRBV2 with TRBJ2-3; 8 bases match TRBD1. Germline lookup yields CDR1 SNHLY and CDR2 FYNNEI. The CDR3 length is 16 residues. The junction had 8 bases not matched to a gene; V was cut back by 3 bases and J by 3 bases.

This clone has just a few counts. The CDR3 nucleotides read TGTGCCAGCAGCTTGGCGCAGGGAGGAGCAGATACGCAGTATTTT. Protein product: CASSLAQGGADTQYF. V is TRBV5-5 and J is TRBJ2-3; D may be TRBD2 (6 bases). V lost 0 bases, J lost 4 bases, and 12 bases lay in between. This CDR3 contains 15 residues. Germline V gene lookup returns CDR1 SGHKS and CDR2 YYEKEE (reference sequence).

The V gene is TRBV7-9, the J gene TRBJ2-1; the match to TRBD2 covers 13 bases. In germline, CDR1 is SEHNR, CDR2 FQNEAQ (reference sequence). This CDR3 contains 16 residues. V lost 5 bases and J lost 4; bases outside the gene matches: 5. The CDR3: CASSQLAGGPYNEQFF. The CDR3 DNA follows: TGTGCCAGCAGCCAACTAGCGGGAGGGCCGTACAATGAGCAGTTCTTC.